A single sample is the source of the 25 T cell receptor beta chains below, sequenced in a study of blood T cells in healthy people across ages. Alongside a J-beta primer mix, a sample-barcoded 5' primer served in a second PCR lasting about 7 to 12 cycles. TCRdb itself ran the 5' RACE reads through MiXCR, one entry per CDR3 protein. The repertoire includes some 1.8 million distinct CDR3 sequences, about 39% of them detected once, and more than 20% sits in the top ten. The sequenced sample consisted of blood. These receptors all come from a human donor in good health.

This clonotype has only a few counts. This chain connects TRBV20-1 to TRBJ2-1, with D perhaps matching TRBD1 (5 bases). The V end lost 0 bases, the J end lost 0 bases, and 9 bases lay between the germline ends. The CDR3 is 15 amino acids. Germline V CDR1 and CDR2: DFQATT, SNEGSKA (reference sequence). CDR3 sequence: CSARDQGRSYNEQFF. DNA of the CDR3: TGCAGTGCTAGAGACCAGGGCCGCTCCTACAATGAGCAGTTCTTC.

The chain uses TRBV2 and TRBJ1-2; the D gene is possibly TRBD1 (5 bases). Germline CDR1 reads SNHLY; CDR2 reads FYNNEI. Trimming took 6 bases from V and 2 from J, leaving 13 bases between them. CDR3 length equals 14 residues. CDR3 in DNA: TGTGCCAGCAGGCGAAGTGGGGCGAACTATGGCTACACCTTC. It is translated as CASRRSGANYGYTF. The full variable domain, rest sourced from reference TRBV2 and TRBJ1-2, is EPEVTQTPSHQVTQMGQEVILRCVPISNHLYFYWYRQILGQKVEFLVSFYNNEISEKSEIFDDQFSVERPDGSNFTLKIRSTKLEDSAMYFCASRRSGANYGYTFGSGTRLTVV.

Note on this clonotype: This may arise from a read error, as a much more abundant clone is one base away. This chain uses TRBV20-1 with TRBJ2-3; 11 bases are shared with TRBD2. Germline loops: CDR1 DFQATT, CDR2 SNEGSKA (reference sequence). This CDR3 comprises 15 residues. J lost 5 bases, V lost 6 bases, and 10 bases had no gene match. CDR3 DNA sequence: TGCAGTGCGACTAGCGGGGTTGGGTTGTTAGATACGCAGTATTTT. Translated: CSATSGVGLLDTQYF.

In the case of this clonotype: One junction end disagrees with the germline gene, perhaps due to a read error. J is TRBJ2-5 and V is TRBV12-3 or TRBV12-4; D is possibly TRBD1 (6 bases). The CDR3 loop spans 14 amino acids. This CDR3 reads CAGSLTQGLETQYF. CDR3 in DNA: TGTGCCGGCAGTCTGACACAGGGTTTAGAGACCCAGTACTTC.

This clonotype has a handful of counts. J is TRBJ1-5 and V is TRBV24-1; a weak D match, TRBD1 (6 bases). The length of the CDR3 is 13 residues. V lost 4 bases to trimming and J lost 7 bases, with 10 bases between them. The germline gives CDR1 KGHDR, CDR2 SFDVKD. CDR3 DNA: TGTGCCACCAGTGACATAACAGGGCAGCCCCAGCATTTT. This encodes CATSDITGQPQHF.

This chain connects TRBV7-6 to TRBJ2-3, with TRBD2 matching over 11 bases. CDR3 length: 20 amino acids. Unmatched junction bases numbered 15, after V lost 2 bases and J lost 2 bases. Germline values: CDR1 SGHVS, CDR2 FNYEAQ. Here the CDR3 reads CASSLPLPLAGGRVTDTQYF. DNA of the CDR3: TGTGCCAGCAGCTTACCCCTTCCTCTAGCGGGGGGCCGAGTCACAGATACGCAGTATTTT.

The chain combines TRBV10-3 with TRBJ2-7, with TRBD1 as a possible D gene (6 bases). V lost 4 bases and J 3 bases, leaving 13 bases between the germline ends. CDR3 length equals 14 residues. The germline V gene has CDR1 ENHRY and CDR2 SYGVKD. The CDR3 region has the DNA TGTGCCATCAGTGGAGTAAGGGGGAGCTACGAGCAGTACTTC. Its translation is CAISGVRGSYEQYF.

As concerns this clonotype: No conserved phenylalanine or tryptophan ends this CDR3, so it is likely a read error. The gene calls are TRBV5-1 and TRBJ1-1; D is uncertain. Germline CDR1 and CDR2: SGHRS and YFSETQ. The CDR3 runs to 15 residues. V was clipped by 0 bases and J by 4 bases, with 13 bases between them. The CDR3 DNA reads TGCGCCAGCAGCTTGGTGCCAGCCGACGGCACTGAAGCTTTCCTT. As protein: CASSLVPADGTEAFL.

This clonotype was seen a handful of times. The J gene is TRBJ2-1, the V gene TRBV9; D possibly corresponds to TRBD2 (6 bases). From germline, CDR1 is SGDLS and CDR2 YYNGEE. The V gene lost 3 bases and the J gene lost 4 bases, with 14 bases spanning the gap. The CDR3 is made up of 15 amino acids. CDR3 sequence (DNA): TGTGCCAGCAGCGCGGAGGGGACGTCTTACAATGAGCAGTTCTTC. This gives the protein CASSAEGTSYNEQFF.

About this clonotype itself: One end of the junction fails to match germline, which may point to a read error. In DNA, the CDR3 is TGTGCCATCAGCGAGTCCTACAGGGGGATGGGAGATGGGCCTATCGAGCAGTACTTC. It specifies CAISESYRGMGDGPIEQYF. The gene calls are TRBV10-3 and TRBJ2-5, with TRBD1 matching over 8 bases. The assigned J gene may be wrong: the sequence end matches TRBJ2-7 better. Germline loops: CDR1 ENHRY, CDR2 SYGVKD. CDR3 size: 19 residues.

The chain couples TRBV5-6 to TRBJ2-7, with 7 bases fitting TRBD1. J was trimmed by 2 bases and V by 4 bases; bases with no gene match: 12. Germline V lookup: CDR1 SGHDT, CDR2 YYEEEE. The CDR3 consists of 16 residues. In nucleotides, the CDR3 is TGTGCCAGCAGCACTCTCCTACGGGACAGAACCTACGAGCAGTACTTC. Protein: CASSTLLRDRTYEQYF.

The rearrangement joins TRBV3-1 to TRBJ2-7; D is possibly TRBD1 (6 bases). Deletions cut 8 bases from V and 2 bases from J, with 16 bases between. There are 14 residues in the CDR3. Germline V gives CDR1 LGHDT, CDR2 YNNKEL (reference sequence). CDR3 residues: CASSPRTVTYEQYF. For the CDR3, the DNA is TGTGCCAGCTCACCAAGGACAGTTACCTACGAGCAGTACTTC.

This clonotype was seen a single time. The chain employs TRBV4-3 and TRBJ2-1; D is unresolved. Trimming removed 2 bases from V and 0 bases from J, with 20 bases in between. Germline values: CDR1 LGHNA, CDR2 YSLEER. The CDR3 has 19 amino acids. CDR3 sequence reads: CASSQITSGDWSSYNEQFF. CDR3 in DNA: TGCGCCAGCAGCCAAATTACCTCCGGCGATTGGAGCTCCTACAATGAGCAGTTCTTC.

The V gene is TRBV5-6, the J gene TRBJ2-1, with TRBD2 matching over 7 bases. V dropped 4 bases and J dropped 4; count of bases not matched to a gene: 11. The V gene's germline CDR1 is SGHDT and CDR2 YYEEEE. The CDR3 contains 16 residues. The CDR3 DNA is TGTGCCAGCAGCCCCCTAATTCTCGGGGGGTACAATGAGCAGTTCTTC. Its translation: CASSPLILGGYNEQFF.

The chain joins TRBV5-1 to TRBJ2-6; possibly TRBD2 for D (6 bases). The CDR3 extends over 16 amino acids. CDR1 is SGHRS and CDR2 is YFSETQ in the germline V gene. Trimming removed 3 bases at V and 2 bases at J, with 12 bases between. The chain's CDR3 is CASSWSEGPGANVLTF. In DNA form, the CDR3 reads TGCGCCAGCAGCTGGTCGGAGGGCCCTGGGGCCAACGTCCTGACTTTC.

CDR3 sequence: CSRTVVDDYTF. In nucleotides, the CDR3 is TGCAGTCGGACGGTGGTCGATGACTACACCTTC. The chain links TRBV20-1 to TRBJ1-2, with D unresolved. CDR3 length equals 11 residues. From germline, CDR1 is DFQATT and CDR2 SNEGSKA (reference sequence). V lost 8 bases and J lost 10, with 17 bases in between.

This clonotype was counted only a few times. This chain joins TRBV12-3 or TRBV12-4 and TRBJ2-1; perhaps TRBD1 as D (6 bases). This CDR3 is 15 amino acids long. V shed 3 bases and J shed 6 bases, with 15 bases lying between them. The CDR3 nucleotides are TGTGCCAGCAGTTTCCTCCAGGGGCTCGTCAATGAGCAGTTCTTC. Translated, it gives CASSFLQGLVNEQFF.

The V gene is TRBV7-9, the J gene TRBJ1-1, with a possible D match to TRBD1 (6 bases). V was shortened by 5 bases and J by 3 bases, with 16 bases between the two germline ends. The CDR3 loop spans 15 amino acids. Looked up from germline, CDR1 is SEHNR and CDR2 is FQNEAQ (reference sequence). The DNA of the CDR3 is TGTGCCAGCAGCCGCGTACAGGGTTATGACACTGAAGCTTTCTTT. This sequence encodes CASSRVQGYDTEAFF.

This clonotype was picked up a small number of times. The J gene is TRBJ2-3, the V gene TRBV24-1; weak D call: TRBD1 (6 bases). This CDR3 region has 15 residues. Trimming pared 4 bases from V and 0 bases from J, leaving 10 bases between. The germline CDR1 and CDR2 sequences are KGHDR and SFDVKD. The CDR3 sequence: CATSETGTSTDTQYF. DNA of the CDR3: TGTGCCACCAGTGAGACCGGGACAAGCACAGATACGCAGTATTTT.

Concerning this clonotype: The CDR3 end shows no conserved phenylalanine or tryptophan, and so a read error is likely. J is TRBJ2-6 and V is TRBV4-1, with 12 bases that match TRBD1. This CDR3 has 20 amino acids. The V gene's germline CDR1 is MGHRA and CDR2 YSYEKL. Trimming removed 4 bases from V and 3 bases from J; junction bases left unmatched: 13. The DNA for the CDR3 is TGCGCCAGCAGCCTAGACCCAACGGGACAGGGGGCGCGTGGGGCCAACGTCCTGACTCTC. It specifies CASSLDPTGQGARGANVLTL.

The gene calls are TRBV20-1 and TRBJ2-1; 8 bases align to TRBD2. This CDR3 region has 15 residues. Looked up from germline, CDR1 is DFQATT and CDR2 is SNEGSKA (reference sequence). V shed 3 bases, J shed 2 bases, and the junction held 6 bases outside the gene matches. The CDR3 DNA follows: TGCAGTGCTAGCCCGGGGACTAGGACCTACAATGAGCAGTTCTTC. This translates into CSASPGTRTYNEQFF.

V usage is TRBV7-9 and J usage is TRBJ2-1; 9 bases match TRBD1. The CDR3 is 16 residues long. V was pared by 5 bases and J by 3 bases, with 8 bases of the junction left unmatched. In germline, CDR1 is SEHNR, CDR2 FQNEAQ (reference sequence). CDR3 sequence reads: CASSRPWTGDYNEQFF. DNA for the CDR3: TGTGCCAGCAGCCGCCCTTGGACAGGGGACTACAATGAGCAGTTCTTC. The full variable domain, its missing parts supplied by reference TRBV7-9 and TRBJ2-1, is DTGVSQNPRHKITKRGQNVTFRCDPISEHNRLYWYRQTLGQGPEFLTYFQNEAQLEKSRLLSDRFSAERPKGSFSTLEIQRTEQGDSAMYLCASSRPWTGDYNEQFFGPGTRLTVL.

This clonotype was detected a few times. This chain joins TRBV3-1 and TRBJ2-7; D could derive from TRBD1 or TRBD2 (5 bases each). CDR1 LGHDT and CDR2 YNNKEL come from the germline V gene (reference sequence). There are 13 residues in the CDR3. V was cut by 4 bases and J by 5 bases, with 12 bases left in between. The CDR3 DNA reads as TGTGCCAGCAGCCCCTGGGGGAGTGACGAGCAGTACTTC. Translating it yields CASSPWGSDEQYF.

A few counts support this clonotype. The chain combines TRBV20-1 with TRBJ1-1, with D possibly being TRBD1 (5 bases). Trimming pared 2 bases from V and 1 base from J, leaving 11 bases between. Per germline, CDR1 DFQATT and CDR2 SNEGSKA (reference sequence). The CDR3 has 14 residues. The CDR3 reads CSARPLRGNTEAFF. The CDR3 region has the DNA TGCAGTGCTAGACCCCTGAGGGGGAACACTGAAGCTTTCTTT.

The V and J genes are TRBV20-1 and TRBJ1-4, with 7 bases lining up with TRBD1. V shed 3 bases and J 7 bases; nucleotides not matched to a gene: 14. The germline CDR1 and CDR2 sequences are DFQATT and SNEGSKA (reference sequence). The length of the CDR3 is 16 residues. The CDR3 loop reads CSASDRGGQQGEKLFF. The CDR3, as DNA: TGCAGTGCTAGTGATCGGGGGGGACAGCAGGGTGAAAAACTGTTTTTT.